This T cell receptor beta chain was recovered during a study of CD8 T cells in ankylosing spondylitis. Whole-study results and caveats: Disease-linked clones displayed a CD8+ phenotype and appeared relatively rarely in peripheral blood.

In regard to this clonotype: Its antigen remains unidentified.

Germline trimming cut 5 bases from V and 6 bases from J; bases unmatched to any gene: 5. CDR3 length: 15 residues. Germline CDR1 reads LNHDA; CDR2 reads SQIVND (reference sequence). Each CDR3 protein gets one entry after TCRdb re-called the 5' RACE reads with MiXCR. The data hold some 120,000 distinct CDR3 sequences, with roughly 15% observed a single time. This sequence was found in a female donor with ankylosing spondylitis or in good health (not recorded which). The chain is built from TRBV19 and TRBJ1-6, with 9 bases fitting TRBD1. Sequenced sample: blood, either unsorted or a sorted T cell fraction (not recorded which). The CDR3 is CASSSGTGINSPLHF. In DNA, the CDR3 is TGTGCCAGTAGTTCGGGGACAGGGATTAATTCACCCCTCCACTTT.